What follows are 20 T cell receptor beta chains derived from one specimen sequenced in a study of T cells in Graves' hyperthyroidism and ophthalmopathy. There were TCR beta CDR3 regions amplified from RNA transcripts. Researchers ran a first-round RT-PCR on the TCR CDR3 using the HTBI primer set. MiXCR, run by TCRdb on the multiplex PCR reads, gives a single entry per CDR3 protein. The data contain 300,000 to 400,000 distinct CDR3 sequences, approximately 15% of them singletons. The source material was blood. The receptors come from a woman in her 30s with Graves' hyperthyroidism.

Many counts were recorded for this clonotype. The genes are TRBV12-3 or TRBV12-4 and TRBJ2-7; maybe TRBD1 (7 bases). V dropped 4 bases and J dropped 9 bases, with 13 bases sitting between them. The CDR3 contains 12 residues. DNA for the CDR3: TGTGCCAGCAGTTCCCCAGGGGGGACGCAGTACTTC. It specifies CASSSPGGTQYF.

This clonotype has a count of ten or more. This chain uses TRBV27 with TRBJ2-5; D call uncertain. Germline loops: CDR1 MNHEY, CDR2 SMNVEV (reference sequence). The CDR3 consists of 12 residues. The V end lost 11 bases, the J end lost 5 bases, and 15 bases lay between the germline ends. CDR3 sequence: CAQERIGETQYF. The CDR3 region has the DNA TGTGCCCAAGAACGGATCGGGGAGACCCAGTACTTC.

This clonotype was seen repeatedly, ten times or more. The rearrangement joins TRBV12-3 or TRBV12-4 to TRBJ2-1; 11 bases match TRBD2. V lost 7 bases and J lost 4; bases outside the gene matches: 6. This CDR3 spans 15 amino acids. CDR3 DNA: TGTGCCAGCATATCCGGGACTAGCGGATACAATGAGCAGTTCTTC. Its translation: CASISGTSGYNEQFF.

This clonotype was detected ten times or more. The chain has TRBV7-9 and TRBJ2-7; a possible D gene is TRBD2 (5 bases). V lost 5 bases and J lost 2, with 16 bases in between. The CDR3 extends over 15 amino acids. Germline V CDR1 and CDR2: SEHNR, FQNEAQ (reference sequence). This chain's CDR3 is CASSGERGFPYEQYF. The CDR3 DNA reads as TGTGCCAGCAGCGGGGAGAGAGGTTTCCCCTACGAGCAGTACTTC. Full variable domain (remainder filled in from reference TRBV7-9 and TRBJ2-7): DTGVSQNPRHKITKRGQNVTFRCDPISEHNRLYWYRQTLGQGPEFLTYFQNEAQLEKSRLLSDRFSAERPKGSFSTLEIQRTEQGDSAMYLCASSGERGFPYEQYFGPGTRLTVT.

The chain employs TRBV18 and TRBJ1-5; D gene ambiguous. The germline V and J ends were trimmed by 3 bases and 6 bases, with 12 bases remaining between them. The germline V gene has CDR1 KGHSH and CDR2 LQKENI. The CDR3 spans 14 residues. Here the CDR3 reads CASSPRANSQPQHF. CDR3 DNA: TGTGCCAGCTCACCCCGGGCCAATAGTCAGCCCCAGCATTTT. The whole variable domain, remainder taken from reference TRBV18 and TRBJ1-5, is NAGVMQNPRHLVRRRGQEARLRCSPMKGHSHVYWYRQLPEEGLKFMVYLQKENIIDESGMPKERFSAEFPKEGPSILRIQQVVRGDSAAYFCASSPRANSQPQHFGDGTRLSIL.

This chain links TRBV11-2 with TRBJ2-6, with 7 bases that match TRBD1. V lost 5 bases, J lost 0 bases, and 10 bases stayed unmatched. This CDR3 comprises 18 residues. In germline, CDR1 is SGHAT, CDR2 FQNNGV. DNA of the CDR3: TGTGCCAGCAGCCCCCACAGGGGCCCCCTCTCTGGGGCCAACGTCCTGACTTTC. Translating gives CASSPHRGPLSGANVLTF.

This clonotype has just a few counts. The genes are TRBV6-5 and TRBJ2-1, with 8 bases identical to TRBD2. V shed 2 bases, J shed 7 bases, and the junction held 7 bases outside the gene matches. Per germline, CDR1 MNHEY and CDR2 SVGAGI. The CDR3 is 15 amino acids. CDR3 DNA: TGTGCCAGCAGTTACCACGGACTAGCTTGGAATGAGCAGTTCTTC. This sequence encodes CASSYHGLAWNEQFF.

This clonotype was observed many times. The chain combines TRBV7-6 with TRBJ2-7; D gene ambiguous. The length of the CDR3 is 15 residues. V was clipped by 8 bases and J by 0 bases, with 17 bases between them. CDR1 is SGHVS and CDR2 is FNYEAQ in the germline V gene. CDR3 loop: CASGPPPGSSYEQYF. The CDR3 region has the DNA TGTGCCAGCGGCCCGCCCCCGGGCAGCTCCTACGAGCAGTACTTC.

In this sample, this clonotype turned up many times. CDR3 sequence reads: CASSRVGTSGANVLTF. Written as DNA, the CDR3 is TGTGCCAGCAGCCGCGTTGGGACCTCTGGGGCCAACGTCCTGACTTTC. The rearrangement uses TRBV11-1 and TRBJ2-6; D might be TRBD1 or TRBD2, each matching 5 bases. The germline gives CDR1 SGHAT, CDR2 FQDESV (reference sequence). Trimming removed 5 bases at V and 0 bases at J, with 11 bases between. The CDR3 extends over 16 amino acids.

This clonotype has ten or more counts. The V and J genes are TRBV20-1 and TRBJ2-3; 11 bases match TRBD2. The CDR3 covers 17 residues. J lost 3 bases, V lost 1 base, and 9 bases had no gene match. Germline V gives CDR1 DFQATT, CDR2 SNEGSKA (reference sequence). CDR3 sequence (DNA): TGCAGTGCTAGAGTTAGATCACTAGCGGGAGCAACAGATACGCAGTATTTT. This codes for CSARVRSLAGATDTQYF.

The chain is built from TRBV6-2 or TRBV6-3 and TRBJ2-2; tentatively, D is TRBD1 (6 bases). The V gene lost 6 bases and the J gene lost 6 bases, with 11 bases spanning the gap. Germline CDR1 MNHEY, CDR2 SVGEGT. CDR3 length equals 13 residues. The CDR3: CASRQGEAGELFF. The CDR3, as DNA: TGTGCCAGCAGACAGGGCGAGGCCGGGGAGCTGTTTTTT.

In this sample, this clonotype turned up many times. CDR3 region: CSVREGVYGYTF. CDR3 bases: TGCAGCGTCCGGGAGGGGGTCTATGGCTACACCTTC. The V gene is TRBV29-1, the J gene TRBJ1-2, with a tentative D call TRBD1 (6 bases). Germline loops: CDR1 SQVTM, CDR2 ANQGSEA. Trimming removed 6 bases at V and 4 bases at J, with 12 bases between. The CDR3 has 12 amino acids.

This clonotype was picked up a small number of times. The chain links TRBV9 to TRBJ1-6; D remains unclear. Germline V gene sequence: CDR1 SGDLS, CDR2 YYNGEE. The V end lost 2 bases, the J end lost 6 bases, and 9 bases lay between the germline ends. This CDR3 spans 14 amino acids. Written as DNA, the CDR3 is TGTGCCAGCAGCGTCGAAGGATCTAATTCACCCCTCCACTTT. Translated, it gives CASSVEGSNSPLHF.

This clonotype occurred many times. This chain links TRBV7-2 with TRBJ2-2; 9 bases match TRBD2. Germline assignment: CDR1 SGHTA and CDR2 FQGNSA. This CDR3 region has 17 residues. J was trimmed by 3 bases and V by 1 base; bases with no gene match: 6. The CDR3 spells CASSLGSGRFYTGELFF. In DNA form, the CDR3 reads TGTGCCAGCAGCTTAGGTAGCGGGAGATTTTACACCGGGGAGCTGTTTTTT.

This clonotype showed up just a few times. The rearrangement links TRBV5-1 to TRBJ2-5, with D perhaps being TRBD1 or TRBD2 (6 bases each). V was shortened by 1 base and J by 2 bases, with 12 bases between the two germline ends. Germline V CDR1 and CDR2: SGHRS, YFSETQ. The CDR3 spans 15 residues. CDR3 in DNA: TGCGCCAGCAGCTTGCCAACAGGGACTCAAGAGACCCAGTACTTC. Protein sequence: CASSLPTGTQETQYF.

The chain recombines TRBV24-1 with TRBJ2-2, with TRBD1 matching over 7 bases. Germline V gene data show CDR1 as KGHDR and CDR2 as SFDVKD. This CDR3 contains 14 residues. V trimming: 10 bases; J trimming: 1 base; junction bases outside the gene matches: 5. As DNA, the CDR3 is TGTGCCACTACTGGACAGGAGAACACCGGGGAGCTGTTTTTT. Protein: CATTGQENTGELFF.

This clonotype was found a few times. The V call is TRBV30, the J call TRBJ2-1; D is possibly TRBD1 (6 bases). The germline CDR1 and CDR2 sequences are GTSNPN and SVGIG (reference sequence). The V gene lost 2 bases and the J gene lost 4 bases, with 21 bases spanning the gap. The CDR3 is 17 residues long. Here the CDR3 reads CAWSIRGRSGRYNEQFF. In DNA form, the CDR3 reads TGTGCCTGGAGTATCAGGGGACGATCCGGCCGGTACAATGAGCAGTTCTTC.

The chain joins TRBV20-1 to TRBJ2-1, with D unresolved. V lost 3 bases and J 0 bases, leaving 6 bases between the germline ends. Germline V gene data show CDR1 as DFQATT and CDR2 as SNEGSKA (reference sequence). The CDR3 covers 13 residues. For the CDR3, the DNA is TGCAGTGCTAGTGCGGACTCCTACAATGAGCAGTTCTTC. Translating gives CSASADSYNEQFF.

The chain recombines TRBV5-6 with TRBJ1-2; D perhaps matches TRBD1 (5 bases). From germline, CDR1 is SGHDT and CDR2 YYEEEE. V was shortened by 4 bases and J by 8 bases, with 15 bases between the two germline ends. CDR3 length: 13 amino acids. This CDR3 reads CASSPVGPEGYTF. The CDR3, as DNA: TGTGCCAGCAGCCCGGTGGGGCCGGAGGGCTACACCTTC.

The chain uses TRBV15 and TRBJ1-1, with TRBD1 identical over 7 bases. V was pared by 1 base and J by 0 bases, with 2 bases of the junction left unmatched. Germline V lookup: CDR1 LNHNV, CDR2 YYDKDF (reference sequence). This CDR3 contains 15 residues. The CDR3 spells CATSRGQGLNTEAFF. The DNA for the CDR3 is TGTGCCACCAGCAGAGGACAGGGACTGAACACTGAAGCTTTCTTT.